One and the same sample provided the 18 T cell receptor beta chains below, sequenced in a study of cytomegalovirus exposure and HLA in healthy donors. The PCR had 60 Vbeta and 13 Jbeta primers. Sequencing used immunoSEQ multiplex PCR; TCRdb keeps in-frame clones, though not all of them. The table shows about 130,000 clones, with around two thirds occurring only once. Sequences were obtained from PBMCs. These receptor sequences come from a man aged 18 to 30 in good health and CMV-seropositive.

The genes are TRBV9 and TRBJ2-2, with D possibly matching TRBD1 (6 bases). Per the germline V gene, CDR1 is SGDLS and CDR2 is YYNGEE. The V end lost 2 bases, the J end lost 7 bases, and 12 bases lay between the germline ends. The CDR3 is made up of 14 amino acids. CDR3 protein: CASSVPGEGGELFF. In nucleotides, the CDR3 is TGTGCCAGCAGCGTTCCAGGGGAAGGCGGGGAGCTGTTTTTT.

This chain joins TRBV6-5 and TRBJ1-1; D not resolved. Trimming pared 5 bases from V and 6 bases from J, leaving 19 bases between. Per the germline V gene, CDR1 is MNHEY and CDR2 is SVGAGI. CDR3 size: 15 residues. Written as DNA, the CDR3 is TGTGCCAGCAGTCCCCCGGCGCTTGGAGTCGCTGAAGCTTTCTTT. Protein: CASSPPALGVAEAFF.

The chain uses TRBV11-2 and TRBJ2-7; D is perhaps TRBD1 (5 bases). Trimming pared 1 base from V and 4 bases from J, leaving 11 bases between. CDR1 is SGHAT and CDR2 is FQNNGV in the germline V gene. CDR3 size: 14 residues. CDR3 in DNA: TGTGCCAGCAGCTTAGGGGGCATACTATACGAGCAGTACTTC. Its protein is CASSLGGILYEQYF.

V and J are TRBV2 and TRBJ2-7; D remains unclear. The ends were cut back, 6 bases at V and 0 bases at J, with 15 bases in the middle. Looked up from germline, CDR1 is SNHLY and CDR2 is FYNNEI. The CDR3 spans 15 residues. CDR3 in amino acids: CASSPELVSSYEQYF. The CDR3 coding sequence is TGTGCCAGCAGCCCGGAGCTAGTTAGCTCCTACGAGCAGTACTTC.

Notes on this clone: Other DNA sequences within the sample encode an identical CDR3. The J gene is TRBJ1-1, the V gene TRBV28, with 7 nucleotides matching TRBD1. CDR1 is MDHEN and CDR2 is SYDVKM in the germline V gene. The CDR3 is made up of 13 amino acids. J lost 4 bases, V lost 4 bases, and 3 bases had no gene match. The CDR3 reads CASSSPGGTEAFF. In DNA form, the CDR3 reads TGTGCCAGCAGTTCGCCAGGGGGCACTGAAGCTTTCTTT.

The V and J genes are TRBV6-5 and TRBJ2-7; tentatively, D is TRBD1 (8 bases). The CDR3 extends over 15 amino acids. Germline V gene lookup returns CDR1 MNHEY and CDR2 SVGAGI. The V and J ends lost 8 bases and 2 bases respectively, with 19 bases between them. CDR3 region: CASQYRGGGAYEQYF. In DNA form, the CDR3 reads TGTGCCAGCCAATACAGGGGGGGAGGGGCCTACGAGCAGTACTTC.

The chain links TRBV6-5 to TRBJ1-2; possible D gene TRBD1, 6 bases. This CDR3 is 14 amino acids long. Trimming removed 4 bases at V and 4 bases at J, with 13 bases between. The germline CDR1 and CDR2 sequences are MNHEY and SVGAGI. CDR3 coding DNA: TGTGCCAGCAGTTCTATAACACAGGGCTATGGCTACACCTTC. Its translation: CASSSITQGYGYTF.

This chain connects TRBV29-1 to TRBJ2-7, with 9 bases fitting TRBD2. The CDR3 sequence is 14 residues long. J lost 2 bases, V lost 6 bases, and 8 bases had no gene match. The germline CDR1 and CDR2 sequences are SQVTM and ANQGSEA. CDR3 nucleotide sequence: TGCAGCGTCCCGTTAGCGGGGGAACCCTACGAGCAGTACTTC. It translates to CSVPLAGEPYEQYF.

CDR3 sequence reads: CASSQEDSRYSYNEQFF. The DNA of the CDR3 is TGCGCCAGCAGCCAAGAGGATAGCCGCTACTCCTACAATGAGCAGTTCTTC. The chain employs TRBV4-3 and TRBJ2-1; D gene ambiguous. From germline, CDR1 is LGHNA and CDR2 YSLEER. Trimming pared 0 bases from V and 0 bases from J, leaving 12 bases between. The CDR3 loop spans 17 amino acids.

The V gene is TRBV7-9, the J gene TRBJ2-5; possibly TRBD1 for D (6 bases). Per the germline V gene, CDR1 is SEHNR and CDR2 is FQNEAQ (reference sequence). The V gene lost 1 base and the J gene lost 0 bases, with 18 bases spanning the gap. CDR3 length equals 18 residues. CDR3 DNA: TGTGCCAGCAGCTTAGGAATTCCGGGCAGGGGAAACCAAGAGACCCAGTACTTC. It specifies CASSLGIPGRGNQETQYF.

The rearrangement joins TRBV7-9 to TRBJ2-2; D is unclear. Germline values: CDR1 SEHNR, CDR2 FQNEAQ (reference sequence). Deletions cut 3 bases from V and 3 bases from J, with 8 bases between. The CDR3 length is 14 residues. CDR3 region: CASSFFPHTGELFF. The CDR3 coding sequence is TGTGCCAGCAGCTTCTTCCCTCACACCGGGGAGCTGTTTTTT. Full variable domain (rest looked up from reference TRBV7-9 and TRBJ2-2): DTGVSQNPRHKITKRGQNVTFRCDPISEHNRLYWYRQTLGQGPEFLTYFQNEAQLEKSRLLSDRFSAERPKGSFSTLEIQRTEQGDSAMYLCASSFFPHTGELFFGEGSRLTVL.

This rearrangement joins TRBV28 to TRBJ1-3; D perhaps matches TRBD1 (5 bases). V lost 3 bases and J lost 0, with 15 bases in between. This CDR3 spans 17 amino acids. Germline V gene data show CDR1 as MDHEN and CDR2 as SYDVKM. CDR3 coding DNA: TGTGCCAGCAGTTTTTCTCCCAGGGATCGCTCTGGAAACACCATATATTTT. Its protein is CASSFSPRDRSGNTIYF. Drawing the rest from reference TRBV28 and TRBJ1-3, the complete variable domain is DVKVTQSSRYLVKRTGEKVFLECVQDMDHENMFWYRQDPGLGLRLIYFSYDVKMKEKGDIPEGYSVSREKKERFSLILESASTNQTSMYLCASSFSPRDRSGNTIYFGEGSWLTVV.

The J gene is TRBJ2-3, the V gene TRBV7-3, with D unresolved. CDR3 length: 15 residues. Germline V gene sequence: CDR1 SGHTA, CDR2 FQGTGA. V dropped 4 bases and J dropped 0 bases, with 11 bases sitting between them. The CDR3 DNA is TGTGCCAGCAGCTCCGGGTCTACTAGCACAGATACGCAGTATTTT. Residues: CASSSGSTSTDTQYF.

The V gene is TRBV10-1, the J gene TRBJ1-6; no firm D call. Trimming shortened V by 2 bases and J by 16 bases, and 9 bases separated the two germline ends. CDR1 and CDR2 from the germline V gene are WNHNN and SYGVQD (reference sequence). The CDR3 covers 11 residues. The CDR3 loop is CASSEGRHLHF. The CDR3 DNA is TGCGCCAGCAGTGAGGGCAGACATCTCCACTTT.

The chain is built from TRBV6-5 and TRBJ1-1, with TRBD1 matching 7 bases. The CDR3 sequence is 14 residues long. V gave up 6 bases and J gave up 0 bases; unmatched junction bases: 4. CDR1 MNHEY and CDR2 SVGAGI come from the germline V gene. In DNA, the CDR3 is TGTGCCAGCAGACCGACAGGGATGAACACTGAAGCTTTCTTT. This translates into CASRPTGMNTEAFF.

The V call is TRBV4-2, the J call TRBJ1-5, with 12 bases fitting TRBD1. The CDR3 has 17 residues. CDR1 is LGHNA, CDR2 YNFKEQ, per germline. Trimming cost V 0 bases and J 5 bases; bases outside gene matches: 5. CDR3: CASSQDPGQGADQPQHF. CDR3 bases: TGTGCCAGCAGCCAAGATCCGGGACAGGGGGCCGATCAGCCCCAGCATTTT.

The chain has TRBV10-3 and TRBJ2-7, with 9 bases lining up with TRBD2. Germline lookup yields CDR1 ENHRY and CDR2 SYGVKD. The CDR3 extends over 13 amino acids. The V segment lost 10 bases and the J segment 2 bases; nucleotides outside the gene matches: 6. The CDR3, as DNA: TGTGCCACCCAAAGCGGGGGGCCCTACGAGCAGTACTTC. It specifies CATQSGGPYEQYF.

This clone was counted between two and nine times. The chain recombines TRBV4-2 with TRBJ2-1; 7 bases fit TRBD2. This CDR3 has 16 residues. CDR1 LGHNA and CDR2 YNFKEQ come from the germline V gene. After removal of 0 bases from V and 7 bases from J, the junction contained 9 bases not matched to a gene. The chain's CDR3 is CASSQDAASGSNEQFF. The CDR3 DNA is TGTGCCAGCAGCCAAGATGCGGCTAGCGGATCGAATGAGCAGTTCTTC.